This T cell receptor (beta chain) was documented in a study of shared clonotypes between healthy human individuals. In the study overall: For every donor, three CD4 naive, three CD4 memory, two CD8 naive and one CD8 memory plates were used.

Study results and caveats: Naive subsets generally had larger estimated richness than memory subsets.

This clone showed up just a few times. Antigen specificity is unknown. Produced via immunoSEQ multiplex PCR; TCRdb's table is partial and in-frame only. The table lists over a million clones, approximately 76% of them singletons. CDR1 and CDR2 (germline): ENHRY, SYGVKD. CDR3 length: 14 residues. With V trimmed by 7 bases and J by 1 base, 6 bases remained unmatched. This chain joins TRBV10-3 and TRBJ1-1, with 7 bases fitting TRBD1. The sample comprised memory CD4+ T cells sorted from blood. Subset defined: CD45RA-negative fraction. The source of this sequence is a man aged 18 to 30 in good health. The CDR3 DNA reads as TGTGCCATCAAACCGACAGGGAAGAACACTGAAGCTTTCTTT. Translation: CAIKPTGKNTEAFF.